What follows describes a single T cell receptor (beta chain). The source of the sample is a study of blood T cell repertoires in COVID-19. Study context: Both acute and convalescent COVID-19 samples were obtained from the United States, Italy and Spain.

Participant age was roughly 18 to 90 years, and participants resided in roughly 25 US areas. Membership in each cohort depended on participant-reported clinical history. The protocol was immunoSEQ multiplex PCR, while the TCRdb copy is restricted to in-frame clones and leaves out a portion. The sample lists some 250,000 clones, around 93% seen once, with 0.95% to 1.5% in the top ten. What was sequenced was PBMCs or T cells enriched from blood (not recorded which). This receptor was obtained from a human donor in a cohort exposed to, infected with or recovered from COVID-19 (not recorded which). The donor label of this sample is uncertain.

The CDR3 loop reads CASTGSMNGENTDTQYF. CDR3 in DNA: TGCGCCAGCACAGGATCCATGAATGGGGAGAACACAGATACGCAGTATTTT. The genes are TRBV5-1 and TRBJ2-3; the D gene is possibly TRBD2 (5 bases). Trimming took 6 bases from V and 2 from J, leaving 22 bases between them. Germline V gene data show CDR1 as SGHRS and CDR2 as YFSETQ. The CDR3 has 17 residues. The complete variable domain, with remaining parts taken from reference TRBV5-1 and TRBJ2-3, reads KAGVTQTPRYLIKTRGQQVTLSCSPISGHRSVSWYQQTPGQGLQFLFEYFSETQRNKGNFPGRFSGRQFSNSRSEMNVSTLELGDSALYLCASTGSMNGENTDTQYFGPGTRLTVL.